This is a list of T cell receptor beta chains from one sample in a study of T cells after yellow fever vaccination. TCRdb called the 5' RACE reads again in MiXCR, with one record for every CDR3 protein. The sample has under 600,000 distinct CDR3 sequences; 13% are singletons. The sequenced sample was PBMCs, obtained on the day of the yellow fever booster vaccination. Every receptor here comes from a man between 25 and 39 years old who received the YFV17D yellow fever vaccine. The CDR3 runs from the conserved cysteine through the conserved F or W. The order of the fields is clone size, J gene, D gene, V gene, CDR3 DNA, CDR3 protein. D genes are given only for firm matches. The size field is filled for only some rows; it gives once, few, many or a size class.

NA,TRBJ2-5,NA,TRBV7-3,TGTGCCAGCAGCCCCGGGAGTAAAGAGACCCAGTACTTC,CASSPGSKETQYF
many,TRBJ2-3,NA,TRBV15,TGTGCCACCAGCAGAATCCTTGGGTCCGGGGCGAGCACAGATACGCAGTATTTT,CATSRILGSGASTDTQYF
NA,TRBJ1-5,NA,TRBV18,TGTGCCAGCTCACCTGAGGGCGGACAGCCCCAGCATTTT,CASSPEGGQPQHF
NA,TRBJ2-2,TRBD1,TRBV29-1,TGCAGCGTACAGGGGTCGGCCACCGGGGAGCTGTTTTTT,CSVQGSATGELFF
many,TRBJ2-2,NA,TRBV20-1,TGCAGTGCTGGCCGGGACACCTACACCGGGGAGCTGTTTTTT,CSAGRDTYTGELFF
NA,TRBJ1-1,NA,TRBV18,TGTGCCAGCTCACCCGGGAGGACAGTGAACACTGAAGCTTTCTTT,CASSPGRTVNTEAFF
NA,TRBJ2-3,NA,TRBV10-3,TGTGCCATCAGGGGAGCGAGAGCGGAGTCAGATACGCAGTATTTT,CAIRGARAESDTQYF
few,TRBJ2-7,TRBD1,TRBV15,TGTGCCACCAGCCGGGGACAGATGGGTGAGCAGTACTTC,CATSRGQMGEQYF
NA,TRBJ2-1,TRBD2,TRBV6-2/TRBV6-3,TGTGCCAGCAGTTACTCTCCAGGCGGGAGATGGGGAAGCTCCTACAATGAGCAGTTCTTC,CASSYSPGGRWGSSYNEQFF
many,TRBJ2-1,NA,TRBV19,TGTGCCAGTGCCGACAGGATCGAGCAGTTCTTC,CASADRIEQFF
NA,TRBJ2-5,TRBD2,TRBV10-3,TGTGCCATCGGGACTAGCGGGCTCCAAGAGACCCAGTACTTC,CAIGTSGLQETQYF
NA,TRBJ2-1,NA,TRBV5-5,TGTGCCAGCCACCCCACTGACAATGAGCAGTTCTTC,CASHPTDNEQFF
few,TRBJ1-1,NA,TRBV11-2,TGTGCCAGCAGCTTAGGACACCGGAACACTGAAGCTTTCTTT,CASSLGHRNTEAFF
NA,TRBJ2-1,TRBD1,TRBV20-1,TGCAGTGCTACGGGACAGAGAGTAAACAATGAGCAGTTCTTC,CSATGQRVNNEQFF
few,TRBJ2-3,NA,TRBV5-1,TGCGCCAGCAGCCCGCTACCCGCGCGTACAGATACGCAGTATTTT,CASSPLPARTDTQYF
few,TRBJ2-3,NA,TRBV10-3,TGTGCCATCAGCCGGGACACTTCAGATACGCAGTATTTT,CAISRDTSDTQYF
NA,TRBJ2-1,NA,TRBV7-2,TGTGCCAGCAGAGTAGGACTCCAAGCGCGCAATGAGCAGTTCTTC,CASRVGLQARNEQFF
NA,TRBJ2-5,NA,TRBV7-9,TGTGCCAGCAGCGAACCCTTTTCCCGAGTCTCAGAGACCCAGTACTTC,CASSEPFSRVSETQYF
few,TRBJ2-7,NA,TRBV7-2,TGTGCCAGCAGCTTACGCGACTTCTCCTCCTACGAGCAGTACTTC,CASSLRDFSSYEQYF
few,TRBJ2-7,NA,TRBV15,TGTGCCACCAGCAGAGCGGCGGTCTCGGACGAGCAGTACTTC,CATSRAAVSDEQYF
few,TRBJ2-7,TRBD2,TRBV5-1,TGCGCCAGCAGCGTGGGCGCTAGCGGGAGTCTTTACGAGCAGTACTTC,CASSVGASGSLYEQYF
NA,TRBJ1-2,NA,TRBV20-1,TGCAGTGCTAGAGTGGGGCAAGACTATGGCTACACCTTC,CSARVGQDYGYTF
NA,TRBJ2-2,TRBD1,TRBV7-6,TGTGCCAGCAGCACCTCCGGGACAGGGAGATCCGGGGAGCTGTTTTTT,CASSTSGTGRSGELFF
NA,TRBJ2-1,NA,TRBV7-9,TGTGCCAGCAGCCAGGGGCAGGGTGTTGTTTATGAGCAGTTCTTC,CASSQGQGVVYEQFF
once,TRBJ2-7,NA,TRBV6-2/TRBV6-3,TGTGCCAGCAAGTATCCTAGTAATGCGCAGTACTTC,CASKYPSNAQYF
NA,TRBJ1-1,NA,TRBV7-6,TGTGCCAGCAGCTTAGACGACAGTCAGAACACTGAAGCTTTCTTT,CASSLDDSQNTEAFF
few,TRBJ2-3,NA,TRBV27,TGTGCCAGCAGTTTATTCCCCGAATGGGATACGCAGTATTTT,CASSLFPEWDTQYF
few,TRBJ2-7,NA,TRBV6-2/TRBV6-3,TGTGCCAGCCGTGGGGTCTACGAGCAGTACTTC,CASRGVYEQYF
NA,TRBJ2-7,TRBD1,TRBV30,TGTGCCTGGAGTGTAGACAGGGGGCCCTACGAGCAGTACTTC,CAWSVDRGPYEQYF
NA,TRBJ2-2,TRBD2,TRBV7-8,TGTGCCAGCAGCCTAACTAGCGGGAGGCTCTCTACGAACACCGGGGAGCTGTTTTTT,CASSLTSGRLSTNTGELFF
few,TRBJ2-1,NA,TRBV29-1,TGCAGCGTTGCTAAGGGTAATGAGCAGTTCTTC,CSVAKGNEQFF
NA,TRBJ2-7,NA,TRBV7-2,TGTGCCAGCGAACCCCGGGCAGGGGACTACGAGCAGTACTTC,CASEPRAGDYEQYF
many,TRBJ2-4,TRBD1,TRBV7-8,TGTGCCAGCAGCGCTAGGGGGCTCCAAAACATTCAGTACTTC,CASSARGLQNIQYF
NA,TRBJ1-4,NA,TRBV5-1,TGCGCCAGCAGCTTGGAAGTTGAGGAAAAACTGTTTTTT,CASSLEVEEKLFF
NA,TRBJ2-5,NA,TRBV28,TGTACCAGCAACCCCTATCGTTGGAGCGACCAAGAGACCCAGTACTTC,CTSNPYRWSDQETQYF
few,TRBJ2-2,NA,TRBV5-4,TGTGCCAGCAGCGCCGGGACCAACACCGGGGAGCTGTTTTTT,CASSAGTNTGELFF
NA,TRBJ1-2,NA,TRBV5-5,TGTGCCAGCAGCTTGGGGCGTGGGGGAGCCGCCGCAAGCTATGGCTACACCTTC,CASSLGRGGAAASYGYTF
NA,TRBJ2-3,TRBD2,TRBV20-1,TGCAGTGCTAGCGGGGGGTTAAGCACAGATACGCAGTATTTT,CSASGGLSTDTQYF
NA,TRBJ2-7,TRBD2,TRBV12-3/TRBV12-4,TGTGCCAGCGGCTCCGGGACTAGCGTCGAGCAGTACTTC,CASGSGTSVEQYF
NA,TRBJ2-1,TRBD2,TRBV7-9,TGTGCCAGCAGCTTAGTCGAACTAGCGGACTACAATGAGCAGTTCTTC,CASSLVELADYNEQFF
few,TRBJ2-7,TRBD1,TRBV5-8,TGTGCCAGCAGCTTTTCAGGACAGGGGTCCTACGAGCAGTACTTC,CASSFSGQGSYEQYF
few,TRBJ1-4,TRBD1,TRBV7-2,TGTGCCAGCAGCTTGGGACAGGGGAGTGAAAAACTGTTTTTT,CASSLGQGSEKLFF
NA,TRBJ2-7,NA,TRBV5-6,TGTGCCAGCAGCCCCTGTCCGGCCTACGAGCAGTACTTC,CASSPCPAYEQYF
few,TRBJ2-5,NA,TRBV6-2/TRBV6-3,TGTGCCAGCAGTAACGTGGAGACCCAGTACTTC,CASSNVETQYF
many,TRBJ2-5,NA,TRBV18,TGTGCCAGCTCACCGGTGACGGGAGTTGGGGAGACCCAGTACTTC,CASSPVTGVGETQYF
NA,TRBJ2-7,TRBD2,TRBV20-1,TGCAGTGCTAGCGCCGGGACTAGCGGAACCTACGAGCAGTACTTC,CSASAGTSGTYEQYF
NA,TRBJ2-7,NA,TRBV11-2,TGTGCCAGCAGCTTAGATAGGGGCCCCGGCGAGCAGTACTTC,CASSLDRGPGEQYF
few,TRBJ1-1,TRBD1,TRBV7-4,TGTGCCAGCAGCTGGCCCCCCCGGGACAGGGACACTAACACTGAAGCTTTCTTT,CASSWPPRDRDTNTEAFF
NA,TRBJ2-3,NA,TRBV20-1,TGCAGTGCCTCGAATGAGGCCCACCGGACAACGCAGTATTTT,CSASNEAHRTTQYF
NA,TRBJ2-7,NA,TRBV7-8,TGTGCCAGCAACAAACAGGGTTGGGGCGAGCAGTACTTC,CASNKQGWGEQYF
few,TRBJ1-4,TRBD1,TRBV5-1,TGCGCCAGCAGCCTGACAGGGGATAATGAAAAACTGTTTTTT,CASSLTGDNEKLFF
many,TRBJ2-7,NA,TRBV6-5,TGTGCCAGCAAGGCTAGCGCGTACGAGCAGTACTTC,CASKASAYEQYF
few,TRBJ2-1,TRBD2,TRBV6-1,TGTGCCAGCAGGCCCTTGGACGGGAGGGCCTACAATGAGCAGTTCTTC,CASRPLDGRAYNEQFF
few,TRBJ1-2,TRBD1,TRBV2,TGTGCCAGCAGTGACGGGACAGGAGGCGTGATGGGCTACACCTTC,CASSDGTGGVMGYTF
few,TRBJ2-3,TRBD2,TRBV5-1,TGCGCCAGCAGCTTTGGGGGAGGGCGTAACACAGATACGCAGTATTTT,CASSFGGGRNTDTQYF